Sequencing of this T cell receptor beta chain was carried out in a study of T cell responses to AZD1222 COVID-19 vaccine. The method was immunoSEQ multiplex PCR; TCRdb's version includes in-frame clones alone and lacks a portion of them. The sample holds about 150,000 clones, 70% to 90% seen once. Looked up from germline, CDR1 is SGHAT and CDR2 is FQNNGV. This CDR3 is built from 19 residues. Losses at the gene ends were 0 bases for V and 0 bases for J; bases not matched to a gene: 12. Sequencing used peripheral blood, obtained on day 0 of AZD1222 vaccination. The chain carries TRBV11-2 and TRBJ1-1; 8 positions match TRBD1. This TCR was sampled from an adult in good health. In DNA, the CDR3 is TGTGCCAGCAGCTTAGATCTTGGACAGGGTAGAAGCCTGAACACTGAAGCTTTCTTT. Translation gives CASSLDLGQGRSLNTEAFF.